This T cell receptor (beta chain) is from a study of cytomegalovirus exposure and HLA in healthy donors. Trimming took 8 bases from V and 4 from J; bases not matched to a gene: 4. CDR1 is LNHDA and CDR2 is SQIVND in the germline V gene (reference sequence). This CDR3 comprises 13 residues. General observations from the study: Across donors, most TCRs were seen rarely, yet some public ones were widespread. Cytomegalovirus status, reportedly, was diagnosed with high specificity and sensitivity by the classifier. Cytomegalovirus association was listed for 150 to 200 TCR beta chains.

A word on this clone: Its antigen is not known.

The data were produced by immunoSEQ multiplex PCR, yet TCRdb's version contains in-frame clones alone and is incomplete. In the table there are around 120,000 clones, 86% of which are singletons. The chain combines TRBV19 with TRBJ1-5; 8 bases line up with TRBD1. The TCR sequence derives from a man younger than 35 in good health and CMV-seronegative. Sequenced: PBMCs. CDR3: CASGRQGNQPQHF. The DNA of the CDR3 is TGTGCCAGTGGACGACAGGGGAATCAGCCCCAGCATTTT.